A selection of T cell receptor beta chains follows, all from one sample in a study of blood T cell repertoires in COVID-19. Here immunoSEQ multiplex PCR was the method, and the copy in TCRdb shows in-frame clones only, minus some. In the table there are about 480,000 clones, roughly 90% of which are singletons. The specimen sequenced was PBMCs or T cells enriched from blood (not recorded which). These receptors were collected from a woman in her 40s who had recovered from COVID-19. Each CDR3 is given with its conserved first and last residue. The D gene is left open where the match is weak. Expanded clones get a size class; other rows say once, few or many, or leave the size out.

J gene: TRBJ1-2
D gene: TRBD1
clone size: -
V gene: TRBV14
CDR3 length: 15
CDR3 protein: CASSQVGQSHYGYTF
CDR3 DNA: TGTGCCAGCAGCCAAGTGGGACAGTCCCACTATGGCTACACCTTC

J gene: TRBJ1-6
D gene: -
clone size: once
V gene: TRBV7-9
CDR3 length: 14
CDR3 protein: CASSSQGGNSPLHF
CDR3 DNA: TGTGCCAGCAGCTCTCAGGGAGGCAATTCACCCCTCCACTTT

J gene: TRBJ2-1
D gene: -
clone size: -
V gene: TRBV7-8
CDR3 length: 16
CDR3 protein: CASSPEALPSYNEQFF
CDR3 DNA: TGTGCCAGCAGCCCTGAGGCACTACCATCCTACAATGAGCAGTTCTTC

J gene: TRBJ2-7
D gene: TRBD2
clone size: -
V gene: TRBV7-2
CDR3 length: 13
CDR3 protein: CASSPSGREKQYF
CDR3 DNA: TGTGCCAGCAGCCCCTCGGGGCGGGAGAAGCAGTACTTC

J gene: TRBJ2-2
D gene: -
clone size: -
V gene: TRBV13
CDR3 length: 15
CDR3 protein: CASNSQGKDTGELFF
CDR3 DNA: TGTGCCAGCAACTCACAGGGAAAGGACACCGGGGAGCTGTTTTTT

J gene: TRBJ2-3
D gene: -
clone size: once
V gene: TRBV7-2
CDR3 length: 12
CDR3 protein: CASSLRTSTQYF
CDR3 DNA: TGTGCCAGCAGCTTAAGGACATCGACGCAGTATTTT

J gene: TRBJ2-5
D gene: TRBD1
clone size: -
V gene: TRBV19
CDR3 length: 15
CDR3 protein: CASSIGTAFQETQYF
CDR3 DNA: TGTGCCAGTAGTATCGGGACAGCATTTCAAGAGACCCAGTACTTC

J gene: TRBJ2-6
D gene: TRBD1
clone size: -
V gene: TRBV4-3
CDR3 length: 18
CDR3 protein: CASSQELTGSPGANVLTF
CDR3 DNA: TGCGCCAGCAGCCAAGAGTTGACAGGGAGCCCTGGGGCCAACGTCCTGACTTTC

J gene: TRBJ1-6
D gene: -
clone size: -
V gene: TRBV21-1
CDR3 length: 20
CDR3 protein: CASSILRDRGFRPTPGPLHF
CDR3 DNA: TGTGCCAGCAGCATATTACGGGACAGGGGGTTTCGACCTACACCTGGACCCCTCCACTTT

J gene: TRBJ2-7
D gene: TRBD2
clone size: -
V gene: TRBV7-6
CDR3 length: 15
CDR3 protein: CASSLEGTSGYEQYF
CDR3 DNA: TGTGCCAGCAGCTTAGAGGGGACTAGCGGATACGAGCAGTACTTC